Listed below are T cell receptor beta chains from one sample, sequenced in a study of cytomegalovirus exposure and HLA in healthy donors. Measured with immunoSEQ multiplex PCR; TCRdb has only the in-frame clones, and not every one. Of around 150,000 clones listed, roughly 86% were seen once; the top ten hold roughly 0.5%. The sample comprised PBMCs. The source is a woman in her 40s in good health and CMV-seronegative. The CDR3 runs from the conserved cysteine through the conserved F or W.

TRBV5-6	NA	CASSLRLAIEQYF
TRBV6-5	TRBJ2-2	CASMAGPGELFF
TRBV5-1	TRBJ2-1	CASSLGDERGLVYNEQFF
TRBV5-1	TRBJ2-2	CASTWEGQLNTGELFF
TRBV11-3	TRBJ2-1	CASSPRRTTNEQFF
TRBV2	TRBJ2-7	CASSEILVYEQYF
TRBV10-2	TRBJ2-6	CASSPRPSGANVLTF
TRBV10-1	TRBJ2-1	CASSGTSGPYNEQFF
TRBV7-2	TRBJ2-3	CASSYGQGVGDTQYF
TRBV6-5	TRBJ2-7	CASSYSMGPAQYF
TRBV4-3	TRBJ2-7	CASSRLKDLCASPTYEQYF
TRBV9	TRBJ1-2	CASSVATGQGNYGYTF
TRBV9	TRBJ2-2	CASSPRGHFSGELFF
TRBV5-8	TRBJ1-2	CASSLDIDYGYTF
TRBV13	TRBJ2-1	CASSLGAGVSYEQFF
TRBV28	TRBJ2-4	CASSLWESLAQNIQYF
TRBV7-9	TRBJ2-7	CASSPRQGIIYEQYF
TRBV6-1	TRBJ1-2	CASRTSGRGPGYTF
TRBV5-6	TRBJ2-7	CASSRGGNEQYF
TRBV6-5	TRBJ1-2	CASTLTGNGYTF
TRBV4-2	TRBJ2-1	CASSHTSGTYNEQFF
TRBV27	TRBJ2-7	CASGDRLDYEQYF
TRBV7-6	TRBJ1-2	CASSLDANEGYTF
TRBV7-9	TRBJ2-7	CSSSLGPFYEQYF
TRBV11-2	TRBJ1-4	CASSSWTGEVEKLFF
TRBV19	TRBJ2-3	CASSIWNGSTDTQYF
TRBV5-6	TRBJ2-7	CASSALEARQYF
TRBV28	TRBJ2-1	CASSLLEGFLFF
TRBV19	TRBJ2-4	CASSTFPREIAKNIQYF
TRBV9	TRBJ2-7	CASSAAAVAGVPEQYF
TRBV10-3	TRBJ2-3	CAISARELADTQYF
TRBV4-2	TRBJ2-7	CASSQTGGSHEQYF
TRBV7-9	TRBJ1-1	CASSSSRAFF
TRBV19	TRBJ2-5	CATQDRADRETQYF
TRBV30	TRBJ1-4	CAWNTGTGSEKLFF
TRBV5-4	TRBJ2-7	CASSLALAGRDVSYEQYF
TRBV6-9	TRBJ2-7	CASMNQFYEQYF
TRBV29-1	TRBJ1-2	CSVDSQNYGYTF
TRBV7-6	TRBJ2-5	CASSQGGTSGNVGETQYF
TRBV7-2	TRBJ2-7	CASSRPSGRGSEQYF
TRBV10-3	TRBJ1-2	CAISEPQEYGYTF
TRBV7-8	TRBJ2-7	CASSPRDLQYF
TRBV5-1	TRBJ2-5	CASSPTGDGETQYF
TRBV2	TRBJ2-7	CASSEGTAQTFYEQYF
TRBV7-8	TRBJ1-5	CASSGGASTQPQHF
TRBV7-8	TRBJ1-2	CASSGTRYGYTF
TRBV2	TRBJ2-7	CASPPGIAGGPYEQYF
TRBV28	TRBJ2-7	CASSYRGFYEQYF
TRBV2	TRBJ1-1	CASSEAGHGKRNTEAFF
TRBV5-1	TRBJ1-4	CASSLGQGPGKLFF
TRBV28	TRBJ1-3	CASSLGGVRNTIYF
TRBV10-2	TRBJ2-2	CATLGRANTGELFF
TRBV10-3	TRBJ1-3	CAINEGRAGNTIYF